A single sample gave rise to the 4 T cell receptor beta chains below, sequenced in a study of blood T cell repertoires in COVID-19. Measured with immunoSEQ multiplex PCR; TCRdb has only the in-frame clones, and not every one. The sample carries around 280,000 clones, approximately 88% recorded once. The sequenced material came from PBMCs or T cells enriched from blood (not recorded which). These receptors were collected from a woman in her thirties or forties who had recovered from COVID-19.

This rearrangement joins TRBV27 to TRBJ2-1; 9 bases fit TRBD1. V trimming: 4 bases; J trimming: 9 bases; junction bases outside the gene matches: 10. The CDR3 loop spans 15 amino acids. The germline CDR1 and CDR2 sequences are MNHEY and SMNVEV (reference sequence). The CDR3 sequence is CASSSMGTGTGEQFF. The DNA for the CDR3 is TGTGCCAGCAGTTCCATGGGGACAGGGACGGGTGAGCAGTTCTTC.

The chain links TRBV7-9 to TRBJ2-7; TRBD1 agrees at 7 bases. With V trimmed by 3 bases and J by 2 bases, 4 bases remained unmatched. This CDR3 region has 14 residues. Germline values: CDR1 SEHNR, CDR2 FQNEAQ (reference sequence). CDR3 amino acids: CASSFRDRPYEQYF. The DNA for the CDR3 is TGTGCCAGCAGCTTCAGGGACAGACCCTACGAGCAGTACTTC.

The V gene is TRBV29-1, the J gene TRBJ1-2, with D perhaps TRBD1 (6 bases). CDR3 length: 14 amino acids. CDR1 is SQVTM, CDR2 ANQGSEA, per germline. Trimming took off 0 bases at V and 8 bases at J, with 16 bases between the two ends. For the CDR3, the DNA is TGCAGCGTTGAAGAAAAGGGAGGGGGTGAAGGCTACACCTTC. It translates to CSVEEKGGGEGYTF.

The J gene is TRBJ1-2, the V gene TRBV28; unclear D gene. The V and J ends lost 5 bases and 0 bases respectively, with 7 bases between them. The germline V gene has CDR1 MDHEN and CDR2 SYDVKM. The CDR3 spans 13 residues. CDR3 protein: CASSLTANYGYTF. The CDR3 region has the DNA TGTGCCAGCAGTCTTACAGCTAACTATGGCTACACCTTC.